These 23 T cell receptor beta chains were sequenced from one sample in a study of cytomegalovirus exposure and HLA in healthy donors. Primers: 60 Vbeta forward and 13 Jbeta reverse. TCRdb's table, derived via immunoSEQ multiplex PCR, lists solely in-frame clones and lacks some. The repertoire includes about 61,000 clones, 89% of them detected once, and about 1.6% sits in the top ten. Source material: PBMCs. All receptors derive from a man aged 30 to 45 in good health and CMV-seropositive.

The CDR3, as DNA: TGTGCCAGCAGCTTAACCTTACTCAGGGTAGTGAACACTGAAGCTTTCTTT. Translated: CASSLTLLRVVNTEAFF. The gene calls are TRBV28 and TRBJ1-1, with D possibly being TRBD1 (5 bases). From germline, CDR1 is MDHEN and CDR2 SYDVKM. V dropped 6 bases and J dropped 0 bases, with 20 bases sitting between them. The CDR3 has 17 residues.

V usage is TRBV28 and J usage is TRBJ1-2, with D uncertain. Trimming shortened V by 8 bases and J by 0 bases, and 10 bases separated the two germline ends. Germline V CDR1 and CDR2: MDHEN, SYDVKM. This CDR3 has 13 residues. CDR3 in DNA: TGTGCCAGCCAGACAAGAACTAACTATGGCTACACCTTC. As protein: CASQTRTNYGYTF.

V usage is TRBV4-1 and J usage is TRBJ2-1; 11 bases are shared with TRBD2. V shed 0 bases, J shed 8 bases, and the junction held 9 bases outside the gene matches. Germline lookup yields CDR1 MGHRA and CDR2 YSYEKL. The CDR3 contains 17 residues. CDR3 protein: CASSQEGSTSGAHEQFF. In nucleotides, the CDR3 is TGCGCCAGCAGCCAAGAAGGCTCGACTAGCGGGGCCCATGAGCAGTTCTTC.

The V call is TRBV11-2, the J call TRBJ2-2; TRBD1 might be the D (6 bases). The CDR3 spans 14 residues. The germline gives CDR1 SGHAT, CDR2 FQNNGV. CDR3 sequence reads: CASVIAGEAGELFF. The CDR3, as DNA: TGTGCGAGCGTGATTGCAGGGGAAGCCGGGGAGCTGTTTTTT.

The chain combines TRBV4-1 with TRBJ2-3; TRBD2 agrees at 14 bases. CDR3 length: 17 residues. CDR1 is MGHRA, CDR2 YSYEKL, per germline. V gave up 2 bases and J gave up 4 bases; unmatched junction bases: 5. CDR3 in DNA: TGCGCCAGCAGCCAACCCGGACTAGCGGGGGGCGCAGATACGCAGTATTTT. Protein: CASSQPGLAGGADTQYF.

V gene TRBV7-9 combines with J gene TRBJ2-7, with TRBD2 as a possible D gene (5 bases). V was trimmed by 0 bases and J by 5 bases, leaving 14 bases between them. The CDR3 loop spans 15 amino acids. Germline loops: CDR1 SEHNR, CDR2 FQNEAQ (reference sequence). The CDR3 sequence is CASSLARGSVNEQYF. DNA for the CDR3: TGTGCCAGCAGCTTAGCGCGAGGGAGTGTAAACGAGCAGTACTTC.

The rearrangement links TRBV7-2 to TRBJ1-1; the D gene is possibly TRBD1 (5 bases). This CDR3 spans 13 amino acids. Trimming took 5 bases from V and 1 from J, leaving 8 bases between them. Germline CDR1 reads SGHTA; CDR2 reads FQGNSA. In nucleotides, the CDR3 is TGTGCCAGCAGCCGCGGACAGAACACTGAAGCTTTCTTT. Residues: CASSRGQNTEAFF.

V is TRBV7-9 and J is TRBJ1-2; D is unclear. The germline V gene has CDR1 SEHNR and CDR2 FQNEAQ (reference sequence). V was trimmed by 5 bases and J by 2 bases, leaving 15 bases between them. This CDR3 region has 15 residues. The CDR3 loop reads CASSEGAGNNYGYTF. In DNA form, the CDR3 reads TGTGCCAGCAGCGAAGGCGCGGGTAACAACTATGGCTACACCTTC.

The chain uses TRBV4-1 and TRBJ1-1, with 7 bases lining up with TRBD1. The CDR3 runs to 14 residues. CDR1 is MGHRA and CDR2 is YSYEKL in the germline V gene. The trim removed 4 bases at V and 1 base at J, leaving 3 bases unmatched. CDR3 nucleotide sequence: TGCGCCAGCAGCCTGGGACAGCCGAACACTGAAGCTTTCTTT. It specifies CASSLGQPNTEAFF.

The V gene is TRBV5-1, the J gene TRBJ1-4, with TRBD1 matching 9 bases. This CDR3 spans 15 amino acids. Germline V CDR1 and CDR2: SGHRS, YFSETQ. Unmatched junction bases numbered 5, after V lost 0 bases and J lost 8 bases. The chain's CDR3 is CASSLEGQGDEKLFF. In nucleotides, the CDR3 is TGCGCCAGCAGCTTGGAGGGACAGGGAGACGAAAAACTGTTTTTT. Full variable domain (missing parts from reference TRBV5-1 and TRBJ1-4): KAGVTQTPRYLIKTRGQQVTLSCSPISGHRSVSWYQQTPGQGLQFLFEYFSETQRNKGNFPGRFSGRQFSNSRSEMNVSTLELGDSALYLCASSLEGQGDEKLFFGSGTQLSVL.

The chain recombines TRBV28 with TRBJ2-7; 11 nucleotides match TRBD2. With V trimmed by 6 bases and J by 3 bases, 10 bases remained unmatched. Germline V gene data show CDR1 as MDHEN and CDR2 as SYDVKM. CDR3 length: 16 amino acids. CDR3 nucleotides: TGTGCCAGCAGGGGTTGGACTAGCGGGTACTACTACGAGCAGTACTTC. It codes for CASRGWTSGYYYEQYF.

The CDR3 is CASSPSGRGGTQYF. The CDR3 DNA sequence: TGTGCCAGCAGCCCTAGCGGGAGGGGGGGGACCCAGTACTTC. The chain links TRBV28 to TRBJ2-5, with 12 nucleotides matching TRBD2. The CDR3 is 14 amino acids. CDR1 and CDR2 (germline): MDHEN, SYDVKM. The trim removed 6 bases at V and 7 bases at J, leaving 6 bases unmatched.

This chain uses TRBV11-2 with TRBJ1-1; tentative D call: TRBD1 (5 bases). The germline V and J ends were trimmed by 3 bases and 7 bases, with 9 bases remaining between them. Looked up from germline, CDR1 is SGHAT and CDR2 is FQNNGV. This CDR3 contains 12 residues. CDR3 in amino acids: CASSFQDSEAFF. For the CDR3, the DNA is TGTGCCAGCAGCTTCCAAGACAGTGAAGCTTTCTTT. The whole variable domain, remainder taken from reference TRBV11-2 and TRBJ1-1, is EAGVAQSPRYKIIEKRQSVAFWCNPISGHATLYWYQQILGQGPKLLIQFQNNGVVDDSQLPKDRFSAERLKGVDSTLKIQPAKLEDSAVYLCASSFQDSEAFFGQGTRLTVV.

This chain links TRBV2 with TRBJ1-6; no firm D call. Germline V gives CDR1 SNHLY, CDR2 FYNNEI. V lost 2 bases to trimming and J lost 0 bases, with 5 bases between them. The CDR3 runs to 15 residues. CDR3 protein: CASSERSSYNSPLHF. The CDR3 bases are TGTGCCAGCAGTGAACGGAGCTCCTATAATTCACCCCTCCACTTT.

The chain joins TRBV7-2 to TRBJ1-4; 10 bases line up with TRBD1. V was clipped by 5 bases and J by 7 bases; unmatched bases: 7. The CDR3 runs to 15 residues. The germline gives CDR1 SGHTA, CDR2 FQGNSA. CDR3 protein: CASSLPTGGSEKLFF. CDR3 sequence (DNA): TGTGCCAGCAGCCTTCCGACAGGGGGCAGTGAAAAACTGTTTTTT.

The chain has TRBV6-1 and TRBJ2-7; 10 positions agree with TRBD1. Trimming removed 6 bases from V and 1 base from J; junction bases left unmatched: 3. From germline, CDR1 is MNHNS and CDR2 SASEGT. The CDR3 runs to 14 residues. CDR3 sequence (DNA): TGTGCCAGCAGGAGGGACAGGGGATCCTACGAGCAGTACTTC. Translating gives CASRRDRGSYEQYF.

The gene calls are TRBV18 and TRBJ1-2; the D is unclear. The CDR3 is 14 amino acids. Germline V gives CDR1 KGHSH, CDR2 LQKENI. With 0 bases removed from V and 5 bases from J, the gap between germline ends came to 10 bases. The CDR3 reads CASSPPNTAYGYTF. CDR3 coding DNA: TGTGCCAGCTCACCACCGAACACAGCATATGGCTACACCTTC.

CDR3 DNA: TGTGCCTGGACCGGACAGGCCGGGGAGACCCAGTACTTC. The encoded protein is CAWTGQAGETQYF. The genes are TRBV30 and TRBJ2-5, with 7 bases that match TRBD1. V shed 4 bases, J shed 5 bases, and the junction held 7 bases outside the gene matches. This CDR3 has 13 amino acids. Germline lookup yields CDR1 GTSNPN and CDR2 SVGIG (reference sequence).

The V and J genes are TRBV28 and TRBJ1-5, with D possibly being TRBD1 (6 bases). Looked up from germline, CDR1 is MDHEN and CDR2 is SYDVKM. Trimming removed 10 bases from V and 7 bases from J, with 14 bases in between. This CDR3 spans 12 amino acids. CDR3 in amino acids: CATNRERQPQHF. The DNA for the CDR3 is TGTGCCACCAACAGGGAAAGACAGCCCCAGCATTTT.

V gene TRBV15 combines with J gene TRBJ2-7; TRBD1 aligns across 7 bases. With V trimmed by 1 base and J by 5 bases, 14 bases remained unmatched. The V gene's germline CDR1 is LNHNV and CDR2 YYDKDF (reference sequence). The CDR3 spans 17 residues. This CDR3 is CATSRAPLPGQLHEQYF. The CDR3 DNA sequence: TGTGCCACCAGCAGAGCCCCCCTTCCGGGACAGTTGCACGAGCAGTACTTC.

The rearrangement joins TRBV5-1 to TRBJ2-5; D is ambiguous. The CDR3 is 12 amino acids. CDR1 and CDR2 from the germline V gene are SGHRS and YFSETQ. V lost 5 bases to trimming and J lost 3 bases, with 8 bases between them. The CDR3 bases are TGCGCCAGCAGACCCGGAGAAGAGACCCAGTACTTC. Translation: CASRPGEETQYF.

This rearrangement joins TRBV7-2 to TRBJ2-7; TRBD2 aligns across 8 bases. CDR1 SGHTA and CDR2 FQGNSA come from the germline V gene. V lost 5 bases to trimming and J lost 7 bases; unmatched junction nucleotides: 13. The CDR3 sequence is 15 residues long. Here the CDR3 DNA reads TGTGCCAGCAGCCCGCCGGGACTAGTCAGACGTGAGCAGTACTTC. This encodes CASSPPGLVRREQYF.

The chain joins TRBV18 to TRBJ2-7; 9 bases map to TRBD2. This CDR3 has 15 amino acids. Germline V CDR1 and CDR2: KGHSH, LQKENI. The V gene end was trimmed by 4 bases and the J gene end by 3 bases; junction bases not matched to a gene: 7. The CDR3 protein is CASSLASGVVYEQYF. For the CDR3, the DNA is TGTGCCAGCTCACTGGCTAGCGGGGTTGTCTACGAGCAGTACTTC.